A selection of T cell receptor beta chains follows, all from one sample in a study of radiotherapy plus CTLA-4 blockade in lung cancer. The data were produced by immunoSEQ multiplex PCR, yet TCRdb's version contains in-frame clones alone and is incomplete. This table holds roughly 50,000 clones, roughly four fifths found once. Sequenced material: peripheral blood, taken from a patient treated with radiotherapy plus ipilimumab. The receptors derive from a human donor with non-small cell lung cancer who had stable disease on radiotherapy plus ipilimumab. Both conserved end residues are part of each CDR3. D genes are given only for firm matches. Size is stated for part of the rows, as once, few or many counts, or as a class when the clone is expanded.

V gene: TRBV6-5; clone size: NA; J gene: TRBJ2-7; D gene: TRBD1; CDR3 protein: CASSLGTGGEQYF; CDR3 DNA: TGTGCCAGCAGCCTCGGGACAGGGGGCGAGCAGTACTTC
V gene: TRBV9; clone size: NA; J gene: TRBJ2-7; D gene: NA; CDR3 protein: CASSPGPGAYEQYF; CDR3 DNA: TGTGCCAGCAGCCCAGGGCCGGGAGCCTACGAGCAGTACTTC
V gene: TRBV7-9; clone size: NA; J gene: TRBJ2-2; D gene: TRBD2; CDR3 protein: CASGVSGSTTGELFF; CDR3 DNA: TGTGCCAGCGGGGTCAGCGGGAGCACGACCGGGGAGCTGTTTTTT
V gene: TRBV7-9; clone size: NA; J gene: TRBJ2-7; D gene: NA; CDR3 protein: CASSHTKAEQYF; CDR3 DNA: TGTGCCAGCAGCCACACTAAGGCTGAGCAGTACTTC
V gene: TRBV18; clone size: NA; J gene: TRBJ1-2; D gene: TRBD1; CDR3 protein: CASSPGQGVYYGYTF; CDR3 DNA: TGTGCCAGCTCACCAGGACAGGGGGTTTACTATGGCTACACCTTC
V gene: TRBV28; clone size: NA; J gene: TRBJ2-7; D gene: TRBD2; CDR3 protein: CASSFGRLADSYEQYF; CDR3 DNA: TGTGCCAGCAGTTTCGGTAGGCTAGCGGACTCCTACGAGCAGTACTTC
V gene: TRBV5-4; clone size: NA; J gene: TRBJ1-1; D gene: NA; CDR3 protein: CASSLGGQNTEAFF; CDR3 DNA: TGTGCCAGCAGCTTGGGCGGGCAAAACACTGAAGCTTTCTTT
V gene: TRBV15; clone size: NA; J gene: TRBJ2-7; D gene: NA; CDR3 protein: CATRPRDLSSYEQYF; CDR3 DNA: TGTGCCACCAGGCCACGGGACTTAAGCTCCTACGAGCAGTACTTC
V gene: TRBV28; clone size: NA; J gene: TRBJ2-7; D gene: TRBD1; CDR3 protein: CASSPPTGGFSYEQYF; CDR3 DNA: TGTGCCAGCAGTCCTCCAACAGGGGGCTTCTCCTACGAGCAGTACTTC
V gene: TRBV28; clone size: NA; J gene: TRBJ2-7; D gene: TRBD2; CDR3 protein: CASSLLAGVSYEQYF; CDR3 DNA: TGTGCCAGCAGTTTACTAGCGGGGGTAAGCTACGAGCAGTACTTC
V gene: TRBV2; clone size: NA; J gene: TRBJ1-5; D gene: TRBD1; CDR3 protein: CASSTRGRVNQPQHF; CDR3 DNA: TGTGCCAGCAGTACGAGGGGGCGGGTTAATCAGCCCCAGCATTTT
V gene: TRBV4-3; clone size: NA; J gene: TRBJ2-1; D gene: TRBD2; CDR3 protein: CASSQESSGSPYNEQFF; CDR3 DNA: TGCGCCAGCAGCCAAGAATCGAGCGGGAGTCCCTACAATGAGCAGTTCTTC
V gene: TRBV7-9; clone size: NA; J gene: TRBJ2-2; D gene: TRBD1; CDR3 protein: CASRNRGHRGAVF; CDR3 DNA: TGTGCCAGCAGGAACAGGGGACACCGGGGAGCTGTTTTT
V gene: TRBV11-2; clone size: NA; J gene: TRBJ1-1; D gene: TRBD1; CDR3 protein: CASNSLRGELTEAFF; CDR3 DNA: TGTGCCAGCAACTCTCTCAGGGGGGAACTCACTGAAGCTTTCTTT
V gene: TRBV6-5; clone size: NA; J gene: TRBJ2-7; D gene: NA; CDR3 protein: CASSYAGQWDVYEQYF; CDR3 DNA: TGTGCCAGCAGTTACGCGGGACAGTGGGACGTCTACGAGCAGTACTTC
V gene: TRBV27; clone size: few; J gene: TRBJ2-1; D gene: NA; CDR3 protein: CASSLVAGSHNEQFF; CDR3 DNA: TGTGCCAGCAGTTTGGTCGCGGGCTCCCACAATGAGCAGTTCTTC
V gene: TRBV5-8; clone size: few; J gene: TRBJ2-7; D gene: TRBD1; CDR3 protein: CASSLGQGDYEQYF; CDR3 DNA: TGTGCCAGCAGCTTGGGACAGGGGGACTACGAGCAGTACTTC
V gene: TRBV5-6; clone size: NA; J gene: TRBJ1-2; D gene: TRBD1; CDR3 protein: CASSPDRAGYTF; CDR3 DNA: TGTGCCAGCAGCCCGGACAGGGCTGGCTACACCTTC
V gene: TRBV5-1; clone size: NA; J gene: TRBJ1-1; D gene: TRBD1; CDR3 protein: CASSPQQGTEAFF; CDR3 DNA: TGCGCCAGCAGCCCCCAACAGGGGACTGAAGCTTTCTTT
V gene: TRBV21-1; clone size: NA; J gene: TRBJ2-7; D gene: NA; CDR3 protein: CASTGGAGSSYEQYF; CDR3 DNA: TGTGCCAGCACCGGGGGAGCAGGAAGCTCCTACGAGCAGTACTTC
V gene: TRBV2; clone size: NA; J gene: TRBJ1-5; D gene: NA; CDR3 protein: CASSTLRDTSNQPQHF; CDR3 DNA: TGTGCCAGCAGTACACTCCGGGACACAAGCAATCAGCCCCAGCATTTT
V gene: TRBV6-6; clone size: few; J gene: TRBJ2-7; D gene: TRBD2; CDR3 protein: CASGPSGRELDF; CDR3 DNA: TGTGCCAGCGGCCCGAGCGGGCGGGAGTTGGACTTC
V gene: TRBV5-1; clone size: NA; J gene: TRBJ2-1; D gene: TRBD2; CDR3 protein: CASTFGLAGGNEQFF; CDR3 DNA: TGCGCCAGCACATTCGGACTAGCGGGAGGCAATGAGCAGTTCTTC
V gene: TRBV30; clone size: NA; J gene: TRBJ2-2; D gene: TRBD2; CDR3 protein: CAWSKGLADTGELFF; CDR3 DNA: TGTGCCTGGAGTAAGGGACTAGCGGACACCGGGGAGCTGTTTTTT
V gene: TRBV7-9; clone size: NA; J gene: TRBJ1-1; D gene: NA; CDR3 protein: CASVRDTEAFF; CDR3 DNA: TGTGCCAGCGTTCGGGACACTGAAGCTTTCTTT
V gene: TRBV2; clone size: NA; J gene: TRBJ2-5; D gene: NA; CDR3 protein: CASSELVQGAGLLETQYF; CDR3 DNA: TGTGCCAGCAGTGAATTGGTGCAGGGTGCCGGTTTATTGGAGACCCAGTACTTC
V gene: TRBV6-4; clone size: NA; J gene: TRBJ2-7; D gene: TRBD2; CDR3 protein: CASPPLRDYSPNYEQYF; CDR3 DNA: TGTGCCAGCCCCCCTCTTCGGGACTACTCCCCTAACTACGAGCAGTACTTC
V gene: TRBV5-4; clone size: NA; J gene: TRBJ2-3; D gene: TRBD2; CDR3 protein: CASSPGLAGTDTQYF; CDR3 DNA: TGTGCCAGCAGCCCGGGACTAGCGGGCACAGATACGCAGTATTTT
V gene: TRBV4-1; clone size: few; J gene: TRBJ2-1; D gene: NA; CDR3 protein: CASSQGRSGSYNEQFF; CDR3 DNA: TGCGCCAGCAGCCAAGGTAGGAGTGGCTCCTACAATGAGCAGTTCTTC
V gene: TRBV19; clone size: NA; J gene: TRBJ2-7; D gene: TRBD1; CDR3 protein: CASSQDRSSEQYF; CDR3 DNA: TGTGCCAGTTCCCAGGACAGGTCGTCCGAGCAGTACTTC
V gene: TRBV2; clone size: NA; J gene: TRBJ2-5; D gene: TRBD2; CDR3 protein: CASSGTSGRAGETQYF; CDR3 DNA: TGTGCCAGCAGTGGGACTAGCGGGAGGGCCGGGGAGACCCAGTACTTC
V gene: TRBV11-2; clone size: few; J gene: TRBJ1-3; D gene: TRBD1; CDR3 protein: CASSLVPGGATGNTIYF; CDR3 DNA: TGTGCCAGCAGCTTAGTTCCAGGGGGCGCGACTGGAAACACCATATATTTT
V gene: TRBV19; clone size: NA; J gene: TRBJ1-5; D gene: NA; CDR3 protein: CASSIGGVGGKPQHF; CDR3 DNA: TGTGCCAGTAGTATCGGAGGGGTCGGGGGGAAGCCCCAGCATTTT
V gene: TRBV5-1; clone size: NA; J gene: TRBJ1-1; D gene: NA; CDR3 protein: CASSLAVRGMNTEAFF; CDR3 DNA: TGCGCCAGCAGCTTGGCCGTAAGGGGAATGAACACTGAAGCTTTCTTT
V gene: TRBV10-1; clone size: NA; J gene: TRBJ2-7; D gene: TRBD2; CDR3 protein: CASSEVAGGAYEQYF; CDR3 DNA: TGCGCCAGCAGTGAGGTAGCGGGAGGCGCCTACGAGCAGTACTTC
V gene: TRBV5-6; clone size: NA; J gene: TRBJ2-3; D gene: TRBD1; CDR3 protein: CASISHRDRATDTQYF; CDR3 DNA: TGTGCCAGCATCTCGCACCGGGACAGGGCCACAGATACGCAGTATTTT
V gene: TRBV28; clone size: NA; J gene: TRBJ2-2; D gene: NA; CDR3 protein: CASSLGSRGLNTGELFF; CDR3 DNA: TGTGCCAGCAGTTTAGGGAGCAGGGGACTAAACACCGGGGAGCTGTTTTTT
V gene: TRBV10-1; clone size: NA; J gene: TRBJ1-4; D gene: TRBD1; CDR3 protein: CARNRGRKEKLFF; CDR3 DNA: TGCGCCAGGAACAGGGGTAGGAAGGAAAAACTGTTTTTT
V gene: TRBV9; clone size: NA; J gene: TRBJ1-2; D gene: TRBD1; CDR3 protein: CASSAPRDRIFYGYTF; CDR3 DNA: TGTGCCAGCAGCGCTCCCCGGGACAGAATTTTCTATGGCTACACCTTC
V gene: TRBV27; clone size: NA; J gene: TRBJ2-1; D gene: NA; CDR3 protein: CASRDRTGTTYNEQFF; CDR3 DNA: TGTGCCAGCAGGGATCGGACAGGGACTACCTACAATGAGCAGTTCTTC